The clone carrying this T cell receptor beta chain was found a few times. Trimming removed 6 bases from V and 5 bases from J, with 16 bases in between. This CDR3 is 14 amino acids long. CDR1 is MNHNS and CDR2 is SASEGT in the germline V gene. The data were obtained in a study of identical twins. TCRdb reprocessed the 5' RACE reads with MiXCR, giving one entry per CDR3 protein. The repertoire has hundreds of thousands of distinct CDR3 sequences, around 8.8% of them found once; the top ten carry less than 2.5%. The data were also submitted as part of a second study, on yellow fever vaccine responses in identical twins.

The clonotype was recovered from a woman aged 18-29 years in good health. The specimen sequenced was memory (CD45RO+) T cells sorted from blood. The chain combines TRBV6-1 with TRBJ2-5; D unresolved. CDR3 nucleotides: TGTGCCAGCAGGTCGGGCCGGTCGTGGGAGACCCAGTACTTC. This sequence encodes CASRSGRSWETQYF.